This T cell receptor beta chain appears in the sequencing data of a study of vaccination and CD4 T cells after COVID-19. Documented treatment: roughly 10-day PBMC culture with coronavirus spike peptide pools or control peptides (ViraFEST assay). The germline gives CDR1 MNHNS, CDR2 SASEGT. The V end lost 4 bases, the J end lost 5 bases, and 20 bases lay between the germline ends. This CDR3 contains 16 residues. Cultured CD4+ T cells had their DNA profiled by the Oncomine TCR Beta short-read assay. TCRdb reanalysed the PCR reads using MiXCR and keeps one entry per CDR3 protein. This table has about 15,000 distinct CDR3 sequences, 50% to 60% appearing once. Points on this clonotype: What it recognizes is unknown.

The V and J genes are TRBV6-1 and TRBJ1-1; tentatively, D is TRBD1 (5 bases). Sequencing used CD4+ T cells from blood, cultured in vitro, obtained before SARS-CoV-2 vaccination. The receptor comes from a human donor who had recovered from COVID-19. The CDR3: CASSGGRSREDTEAFF. CDR3 coding DNA: TGTGCCAGCAGTGGAGGGCGTAGCAGGGAGGATACTGAAGCTTTCTTT.